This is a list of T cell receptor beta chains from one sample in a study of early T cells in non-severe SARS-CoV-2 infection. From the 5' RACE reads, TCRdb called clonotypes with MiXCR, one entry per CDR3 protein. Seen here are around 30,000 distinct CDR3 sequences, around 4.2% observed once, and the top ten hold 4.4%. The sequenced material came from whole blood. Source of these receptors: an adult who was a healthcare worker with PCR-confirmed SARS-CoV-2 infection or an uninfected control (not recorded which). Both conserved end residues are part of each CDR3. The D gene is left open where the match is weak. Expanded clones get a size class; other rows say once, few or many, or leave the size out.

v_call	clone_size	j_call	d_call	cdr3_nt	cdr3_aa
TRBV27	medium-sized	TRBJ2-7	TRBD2	TGTGCCAGCAGCGCCAAGCGGGAGGGCGAGCAGTACTTC	CASSAKREGEQYF
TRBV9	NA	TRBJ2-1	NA	TGTGCCAGCAGCTCCCAGACCAATGAGCAGTTCTTC	CASSSQTNEQFF
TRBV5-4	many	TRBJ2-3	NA	TGTGCCAGCAGCTTGGCCTTACGCACAGATACGCAGTATTTT	CASSLALRTDTQYF
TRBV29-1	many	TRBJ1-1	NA	TGCAGCGTTGACAGGCAGGGATTCGCTGAAGCTTTCTTT	CSVDRQGFAEAFF
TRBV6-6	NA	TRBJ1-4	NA	TGTGCCACCGAACAGTCCGGAGGGAGTGAAAAACTGTTTTTT	CATEQSGGSEKLFF
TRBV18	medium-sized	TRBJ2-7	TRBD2	TGTGCCAGCTCACCGACTAGCGGGACGGTTTCCCTCGAGCAGTACTTC	CASSPTSGTVSLEQYF
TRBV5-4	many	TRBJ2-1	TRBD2	TGTGCCAGCAGCCTCCGACTAGCGGGATCTGAGCAGTTCTTC	CASSLRLAGSEQFF
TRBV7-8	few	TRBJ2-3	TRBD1	TGTGCCAGCAGCATGGGACAGCCTAGCACAGATACGCAGTATTTT	CASSMGQPSTDTQYF
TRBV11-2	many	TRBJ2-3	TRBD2	TGTGCCAGCAGCTTCCGACTAGCGGGAGCCATAGATACGCAGTATTTT	CASSFRLAGAIDTQYF
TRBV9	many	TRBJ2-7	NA	TGTGCCAGCAGCGTAGAGCCGGAGACCTACGAGCAGTACTTC	CASSVEPETYEQYF
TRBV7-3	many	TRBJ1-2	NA	TGTGCCAGCAGCAGACAGCCTAACTATGGCTACACCTTC	CASSRQPNYGYTF
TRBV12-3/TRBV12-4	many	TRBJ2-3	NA	TGTGCCAGCAGTTTATGGGGTGTGGGGACGGCTGCAGCATATACGCAGTATTTT	CASSLWGVGTAAAYTQYF
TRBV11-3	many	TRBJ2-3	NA	TGTGCCAGCAGCCCCCCCTCTGGCGCCTCTCAGGGAGATACGCAGTATTTT	CASSPPSGASQGDTQYF
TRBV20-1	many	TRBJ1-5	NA	TGCAGTGCTACCGCCGGGGGCGTCCAGCCCCAGCATTTT	CSATAGGVQPQHF
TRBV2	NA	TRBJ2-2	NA	TGTGCCAGCAGTGAAGCGGCTTCTAGAATCACCGGGGAGCTGTTTTTT	CASSEAASRITGELFF
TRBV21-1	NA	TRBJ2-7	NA	TGTGCCAGCAGCAAGAGGACTAGCGGGGCGGCGTGGGAGCAGTACTTC	CASSKRTSGAAWEQYF
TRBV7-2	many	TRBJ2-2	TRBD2	TGTGCCAGCTCGGGGGGTTTGAACACCGGGGAGCTGTTTTTT	CASSGGLNTGELFF
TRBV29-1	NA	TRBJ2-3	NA	TGCAGCGTGTCTCGACGGGGAGCAGATACGCAGTATTTT	CSVSRRGADTQYF
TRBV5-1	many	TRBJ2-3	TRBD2	TGCGCCAGCAGCTGGCCCTTAGCGGGGGGTAGCACAGATACGCAGTATTTT	CASSWPLAGGSTDTQYF
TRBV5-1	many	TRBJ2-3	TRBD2	TGCGCCAGCAGCGTAATTGGACTAGCGGGAGAGGAAGAGTATTTT	CASSVIGLAGEEEYF
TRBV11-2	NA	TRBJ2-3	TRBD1	TGTGCCAGCAGCTCCGACCGGGACAGGGTGGATACGCAGTATTTT	CASSSDRDRVDTQYF
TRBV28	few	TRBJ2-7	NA	TGTGCCAGCAGTCCAGCCAGGGCCTACTCCTACGAGCAGTACTTC	CASSPARAYSYEQYF
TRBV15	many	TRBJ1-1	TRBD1	TGTGCCACCAGCACTACAGGGGGGCACACTGAAGCTTTCTTT	CATSTTGGHTEAFF
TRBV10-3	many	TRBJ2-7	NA	TGTGCCATCAGTGAGATTTTCTACGAGCAGTACTTC	CAISEIFYEQYF
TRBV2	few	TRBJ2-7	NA	TGTGCCAGCAGCCGACGGACGGTGAGCTACGAGCAGTACTTC	CASSRRTVSYEQYF
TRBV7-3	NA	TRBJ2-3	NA	TGTGCCAGCAGCCCGACAGGCCCTAGTGGAGATACGCAGTATTTT	CASSPTGPSGDTQYF
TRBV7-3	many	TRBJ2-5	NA	TGTGCCAGCAGCTTATCCGCGGTTGAGACCCAGTACTTC	CASSLSAVETQYF
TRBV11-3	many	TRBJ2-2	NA	TGTGCCAGCAGCTTCCCCGAGAACACCGGGGAGCTGTTTTTT	CASSFPENTGELFF
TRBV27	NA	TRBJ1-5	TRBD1	TGTGCCAGCAGTTTTTCTGGACAGGGTTATGGGCAGCCCCAGCATTTT	CASSFSGQGYGQPQHF
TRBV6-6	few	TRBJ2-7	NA	TGTGCCAGCAGCTCCAAAGACGAGCAGTACTTC	CASSSKDEQYF
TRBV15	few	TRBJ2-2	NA	TGTGCCACCAGCGGAGCATCGAACACCGGGGAGCTGTTTTTT	CATSGASNTGELFF
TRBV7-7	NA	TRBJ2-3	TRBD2	TGTGCCAGCAGCTTAAGCGGGGGCACAGATACGCAGTATTTT	CASSLSGGTDTQYF
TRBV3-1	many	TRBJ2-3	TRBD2	TGTGCCAGCAGCCTCAATGCGGGAGGGACGCAGTATTTT	CASSLNAGGTQYF
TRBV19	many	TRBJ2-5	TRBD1	TGTGCCAGTAGACAGACAGGGGCGGAGACCCAGTACTTC	CASRQTGAETQYF
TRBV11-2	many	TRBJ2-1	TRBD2	TGTGCCAGCAGCTTAGCCCGAGCGGGAGGGCCGGAGCAGTTCTTC	CASSLARAGGPEQFF
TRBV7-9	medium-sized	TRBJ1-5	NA	TGTGCCAGCAGCAAGGGGGGGTATAGCAATCAGCCCCAGCATTTT	CASSKGGYSNQPQHF
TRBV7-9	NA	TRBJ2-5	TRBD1	TGTGCCAGCAGCTCAAGGGGGCTTCAAGAGACCCAGTACTTC	CASSSRGLQETQYF
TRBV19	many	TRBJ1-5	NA	TGTGCCAGTAGTACTGTGCTGGGGACCCAGCATTTT	CASSTVLGTQHF
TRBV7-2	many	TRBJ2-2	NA	TGTGCCAGCAGCCCCGATGACAGATACACCGGGGAGCTGTTTTTT	CASSPDDRYTGELFF
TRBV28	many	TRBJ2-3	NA	TGTGCCAGCAGTTTTGTAGGGGAGGTAGGAGATACGCAGTATTTT	CASSFVGEVGDTQYF
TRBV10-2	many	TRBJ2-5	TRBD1	TGCGCCAGCACCCTGATGGACAGGGAAGAGACCCAGTACTTC	CASTLMDREETQYF
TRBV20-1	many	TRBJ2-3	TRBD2	TGCAGTGCTAGCCGCGGGAGAACAGATACGCAGTATTTT	CSASRGRTDTQYF
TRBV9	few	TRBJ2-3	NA	TGTGCCAGCAGCCCAGGAGGACTTACCACAGATACGCAGTATTTT	CASSPGGLTTDTQYF
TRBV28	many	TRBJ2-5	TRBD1	TGTGCCAGCAGCCCCGGGACAGATGAGGGGACCCAGTACTTC	CASSPGTDEGTQYF
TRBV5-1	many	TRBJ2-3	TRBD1	TGCGCCAGCAGCTTGGGGGGACAGGGATTTAGCACGCAGTATTTT	CASSLGGQGFSTQYF
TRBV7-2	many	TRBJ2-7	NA	TGTGCCAGCAGCTTAGGAGGTACCCTAGCCTACGAGCAGTACTTC	CASSLGGTLAYEQYF